A single sample is the source of the 26 T cell receptor beta chains below, sequenced in a study of T cells after yellow fever vaccination (dated by TCRdb to between 2018 and 2020). In light of the paper, this sample's treatment or condition label describes: live attenuated yellow fever vaccine strain. Library prep was done by 5' RACE. Instrument used: Illumina HiSeq 2500. TCRdb reran the public reads through fastp at Q25 and MiXCR, keeping productive beta chains. Records with the same CDR3 protein are collapsed into one entry carrying the most frequent genes and DNA. For this sample the table gives 200,000 to 300,000 distinct CDR3 sequences, of which 10% to 15% were detected only once. 0.4% to 0.65% of the sample lies in the top ten. This specimen was CD4+ T cells sorted from PBMCs, taken 45 days after the yellow fever booster vaccination. The origin of the receptors is a young man who received the YFV17D yellow fever vaccine.

The V gene is TRBV7-2, the J gene TRBJ2-5, with D hard to call. Trimming pared 4 bases from V and 7 bases from J, leaving 13 bases between. CDR1 and CDR2 (germline): SGHTA, FQGNSA. The CDR3 is 13 residues long. The CDR3 nucleotides read TGTGCCAGCAGCTCCCCTCCCAGCAGGACCCAGTACTTC. Translating gives CASSSPPSRTQYF.

A few counts support this clonotype. This chain joins TRBV20-1 and TRBJ1-1; 9 bases line up with TRBD1. The CDR3 runs 17 residues. CDR1 and CDR2 from the germline V gene are DFQATT and SNEGSKA (reference sequence). Trimming cost V 6 bases and J 0 bases; bases outside gene matches: 14. CDR3 nucleotides: TGCAGTGCGCAATCCCGGGACAGGGTATTCATGAACACTGAAGCTTTCTTT. It is translated as CSAQSRDRVFMNTEAFF.

The chain is built from TRBV3-1 and TRBJ2-7; D assignment may be TRBD1 or TRBD2 (5 bases each). V gave up 2 bases and J gave up 2 bases, with 10 bases separating them. CDR1 is LGHDT, CDR2 YNNKEL, per germline (reference sequence). This CDR3 comprises 14 residues. CDR3 DNA: TGTGCCAGCAGCCAAATGACGGGACCCTACGAGCAGTACTTC. The encoded protein is CASSQMTGPYEQYF.

The J gene is TRBJ1-1, the V gene TRBV20-1; TRBD1 might be the D (5 bases). Between the trimmed V and J ends, which lost 6 bases and 1 base, there was a span of 15 bases. Germline CDR1 and CDR2: DFQATT and SNEGSKA (reference sequence). The length of the CDR3 is 14 residues. The CDR3 DNA sequence: TGCAGTGCAAGACAGCTTCGTGGGAACACTGAAGCTTTCTTT. Amino acid sequence: CSARQLRGNTEAFF.

The gene calls are TRBV7-2 and TRBJ1-1; 7 bases map to TRBD1. The V and J ends lost 4 bases and 5 bases, in that order; junction bases with no gene match: 7. CDR3 length: 14 amino acids. Germline V gene data show CDR1 as SGHTA and CDR2 as FQGNSA. The CDR3 DNA follows: TGTGCCAGCAGCTCCAGACAGGGTGGGACTGAAGCTTTCTTT. Translating it yields CASSSRQGGTEAFF.

The V call is TRBV27, the J call TRBJ2-1, with 8 nucleotides matching TRBD1. Unmatched junction bases numbered 9, after V lost 4 bases and J lost 1 base. CDR1 and CDR2 (germline): MNHEY, SMNVEV (reference sequence). This CDR3 spans 17 amino acids. CDR3 residues: CASSSDRAVRSYNEQFF. DNA of the CDR3: TGTGCCAGCAGTTCGGACAGGGCGGTTAGGTCCTACAATGAGCAGTTCTTC.

This clonotype was observed a few times. This sequence joins TRBV29-1 and TRBJ2-2; 7 bases line up with TRBD1. V trimming: 8 bases; J trimming: 1 base; junction bases outside the gene matches: 7. The CDR3 runs to 14 residues. Germline CDR1 is SQVTM and CDR2 is ANQGSEA. The CDR3: CSFYDRENTGELFF. As DNA, the CDR3 is TGCAGCTTTTACGACAGGGAGAACACCGGGGAGCTGTTTTTT.

The chain carries TRBV20-1 and TRBJ2-7, with D possibly TRBD2 on 5 matching bases. The CDR3 consists of 15 residues. V lost 4 bases, J lost 6 bases, and 22 bases lay in between. Germline V gene data show CDR1 as DFQATT and CDR2 as SNEGSKA (reference sequence). The CDR3 loop reads CSAILSGNIDSEQYF. In nucleotides, the CDR3 is TGCAGTGCTATACTAAGCGGAAACATCGATTCCGAGCAGTACTTC.

This clonotype was counted between two and nine times. The chain recombines TRBV10-3 with TRBJ2-7; TRBD2 agrees at 11 bases. The CDR3 has 12 residues. The trim removed 9 bases at V and 4 bases at J, leaving 2 bases unmatched. Germline V gives CDR1 ENHRY, CDR2 SYGVKD. In nucleotides, the CDR3 is TGTGCCATGGCTAGCGGGAGGTACGAGCAGTACTTC. It codes for CAMASGRYEQYF.

The gene calls are TRBV6-1 and TRBJ2-7; TRBD1 matches 9 bases. The CDR3 is 15 amino acids. V trimming: 10 bases; J trimming: 7 bases; junction bases outside the gene matches: 17. CDR1 and CDR2 from the germline V gene are MNHNS and SASEGT. CDR3: CATGTPGQGKGEQYF. The CDR3 DNA follows: TGTGCCACAGGGACCCCGGGACAGGGAAAGGGGGAGCAGTACTTC.

This clonotype has more than one count but fewer than ten. The chain has TRBV6-5 and TRBJ2-5; D is unresolved. Germline loops: CDR1 MNHEY, CDR2 SVGAGI. The CDR3 consists of 14 residues. The V end lost 2 bases, the J end lost 1 base, and 8 bases lay between the germline ends. CDR3 in amino acids: CASSYGQFQETQYF. As DNA, the CDR3 is TGTGCCAGCAGTTACGGGCAGTTCCAAGAGACCCAGTACTTC.

This clonotype was observed a handful of times. The chain uses TRBV5-1 and TRBJ2-5; no firm D call. CDR3 size: 11 residues. V was cut by 6 bases and J by 3 bases, with 6 bases left in between. CDR1 is SGHRS and CDR2 is YFSETQ in the germline V gene. The CDR3 DNA follows: TGCGCCAGCACTTCAGAAGAGACCCAGTACTTC. It is translated as CASTSEETQYF.

This clonotype was seen a handful of times. V usage is TRBV5-1 and J usage is TRBJ2-5; D gene ambiguous. Germline assignment: CDR1 SGHRS and CDR2 YFSETQ. The ends were cut back, 0 bases at V and 5 bases at J, with 11 bases in the middle. The CDR3 totals 14 residues. The CDR3 DNA reads TGCGCCAGCAGCTTGGAACCGGGTCGGGAGACCCAGTACTTC. It translates to CASSLEPGRETQYF.

The chain couples TRBV30 to TRBJ2-7; TRBD2 aligns across 11 bases. This CDR3 has 14 amino acids. Unmatched junction bases numbered 10, after V lost 5 bases and J lost 7 bases. CDR1 GTSNPN and CDR2 SVGIG come from the germline V gene (reference sequence). The CDR3 reads CAWGLAGGPREQYF. CDR3 bases: TGTGCCTGGGGCTTAGCGGGAGGGCCTCGTGAGCAGTACTTC.

The chain combines TRBV7-3 with TRBJ2-3; 10 bases align to TRBD1. There are 15 residues in the CDR3. V lost 1 base, J lost 3 bases, and 1 base stayed unmatched. CDR1 SGHTA and CDR2 FQGTGA come from the germline V gene. The CDR3 nucleotides are TGTGCCAGCAGCTTAATGGGACAGGGGACAGATACGCAGTATTTT. The encoded protein is CASSLMGQGTDTQYF.

This clonotype has only a few counts. The rearrangement links TRBV6-5 to TRBJ2-1; the match to TRBD2 covers 7 bases. The CDR3 is 15 amino acids. Germline-derived CDR1 and CDR2 are MNHEY and SVGAGI. Losses at the gene ends were 5 bases for V and 7 bases for J; bases not matched to a gene: 11. The chain's CDR3 is CASSSRGGGLNEQFF. CDR3 sequence (DNA): TGTGCCAGCAGTAGCCGTGGGGGGGGATTGAATGAGCAGTTCTTC.

A note on this clonotype: The junction differs from germline at one of its ends, possibly a read error. The gene calls are TRBV7-8 and TRBJ2-1; D is possibly TRBD1 (5 bases). Per the germline V gene, CDR1 is SGHVS and CDR2 is FQNEAQ. This CDR3 comprises 15 residues. The CDR3 DNA reads TGTGCCAGTAGCTTAGCCCCGACAGTGCAAAGGGAGCAGTTCTTC. Translating gives CASSLAPTVQREQFF. Using reference TRBV7-8 and TRBJ2-1 for the parts outside the CDR3, the full variable domain is GAGVSQSPRYKVAKRGQDVALRCDPISGHVSLFWYQQALGQGPEFLTYFQNEAQLDKSGLPSDRFFAERPEGSVSTLKIQRTQQEDSAVYLCASSLAPTVQREQFFGPGTRLTVL.

V and J are TRBV5-1 and TRBJ2-1; D not certain. Trimming took 0 bases from V and 5 from J, leaving 18 bases between them. The germline gives CDR1 SGHRS, CDR2 YFSETQ. CDR3 length: 17 residues. The CDR3 loop is CASSLESGPQVHNEQFF. The CDR3 nucleotides read TGCGCCAGCAGCTTGGAATCGGGCCCGCAGGTCCACAATGAGCAGTTCTTC. Using reference TRBV5-1 and TRBJ2-1 for the parts outside the CDR3, the full variable domain is KAGVTQTPRYLIKTRGQQVTLSCSPISGHRSVSWYQQTPGQGLQFLFEYFSETQRNKGNFPGRFSGRQFSNSRSEMNVSTLELGDSALYLCASSLESGPQVHNEQFFGPGTRLTVL.

V usage is TRBV5-1 and J usage is TRBJ1-1; weak D call: TRBD1 (5 bases). The CDR3 has 16 amino acids. With 3 bases removed from V and 1 base from J, the gap between germline ends came to 16 bases. Germline CDR1 reads SGHRS; CDR2 reads YFSETQ. The CDR3 is CASSSESGTGNTEAFF. CDR3 bases: TGCGCCAGCAGCTCTGAATCAGGGACGGGGAACACTGAAGCTTTCTTT. The whole variable domain, filled in from reference TRBV5-1 and TRBJ1-1, reads KAGVTQTPRYLIKTRGQQVTLSCSPISGHRSVSWYQQTPGQGLQFLFEYFSETQRNKGNFPGRFSGRQFSNSRSEMNVSTLELGDSALYLCASSSESGTGNTEAFFGQGTRLTVV.

Ten or more counts support this clonotype. The rearrangement joins TRBV24-1 to TRBJ2-1; 11 bases agree with TRBD2. Unmatched junction bases numbered 7, after V lost 4 bases and J lost 6 bases. Germline lookup yields CDR1 KGHDR and CDR2 SFDVKD. The CDR3 contains 16 residues. In DNA, the CDR3 is TGTGCCACCAGTGACCCCACTAGCGGGAGTCCCAATGAGCAGTTCTTC. It yields the protein CATSDPTSGSPNEQFF.

To note about this clonotype: A single base separates this from a much larger clone, so it may be a read error. The gene calls are TRBV19 and TRBJ2-1, with TRBD2 matching 8 bases. The CDR3 extends over 15 amino acids. Germline values: CDR1 LNHDA, CDR2 SQIVND (reference sequence). The V segment lost 7 bases and the J segment 4 bases; nucleotides outside the gene matches: 9. CDR3 loop: CASTPRGRTYNEQFF. The CDR3 DNA follows: TGTGCCAGTACCCCCCGCGGGAGGACTTACAATGAGCAGTTCTTC.

The gene calls are TRBV5-1 and TRBJ2-5, with 10 bases lining up with TRBD1. Germline CDR1 and CDR2: SGHRS and YFSETQ. The length of the CDR3 is 15 residues. V gave up 0 bases and J gave up 5 bases; unmatched junction bases: 4. Here the CDR3 DNA reads TGCGCCAGCAGCTTGGGGGACAGGGGTATCGAGACCCAGTACTTC. It is translated as CASSLGDRGIETQYF.

The table lists this clonotype with many counts. The chain combines TRBV5-1 with TRBJ2-2, with 11 bases that match TRBD2. Germline CDR1 is SGHRS and CDR2 is YFSETQ. The junction had 3 bases not matched to a gene; V was cut back by 0 bases and J by 5 bases. The CDR3 is 16 residues long. The CDR3 nucleotides read TGCGCCAGCAGCTTGGAGGTAGCGGGAGGGACCGGGGAGCTGTTTTTT. It specifies CASSLEVAGGTGELFF.

This clonotype was picked up a small number of times. The chain combines TRBV3-1 with TRBJ2-2; no reliable D call. V lost 5 bases to trimming and J lost 4 bases, with 29 bases between them. The CDR3 loop spans 20 amino acids. The germline CDR1 and CDR2 sequences are LGHDT and YNNKEL (reference sequence). CDR3 in amino acids: CASSISLGPDAQGSTGELFF. The CDR3 coding sequence is TGTGCCAGCAGCATCTCCCTCGGGCCGGACGCGCAAGGTTCCACCGGGGAGCTGTTTTTT.

This clonotype was observed a few times. The V gene is TRBV7-8, the J gene TRBJ1-6; 8 bases map to TRBD1. The CDR3 extends over 15 amino acids. V was clipped by 0 bases and J by 7 bases; unmatched bases: 2. Germline CDR1 is SGHVS and CDR2 is FQNEAQ. CDR3 amino acids: CASSLARGRNSPLHF. In DNA, the CDR3 is TGTGCCAGCAGCTTAGCCAGGGGGCGAAATTCACCCCTCCACTTT.

This clonotype was observed a few times. The genes are TRBV18 and TRBJ2-3; TRBD2 matches 10 bases. Germline CDR1 reads KGHSH; CDR2 reads LQKENI. The CDR3 has 16 amino acids. J lost 0 bases, V lost 2 bases, and 2 bases had no gene match. This CDR3 reads CASSPALAGSTDTQYF. DNA for the CDR3: TGTGCCAGCTCACCAGCACTAGCGGGAAGCACAGATACGCAGTATTTT.